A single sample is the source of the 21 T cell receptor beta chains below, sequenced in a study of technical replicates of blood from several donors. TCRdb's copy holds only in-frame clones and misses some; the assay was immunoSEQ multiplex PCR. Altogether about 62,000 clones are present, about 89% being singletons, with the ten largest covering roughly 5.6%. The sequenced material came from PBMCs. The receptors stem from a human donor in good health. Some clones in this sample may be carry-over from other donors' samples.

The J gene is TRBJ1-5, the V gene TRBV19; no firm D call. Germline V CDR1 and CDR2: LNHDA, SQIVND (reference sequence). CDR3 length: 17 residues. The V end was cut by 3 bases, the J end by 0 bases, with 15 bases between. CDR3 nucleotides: TGTGCCAGTAGTATCCCCTCGCGGAGGAATAGCAATCAGCCCCAGCATTTT. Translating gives CASSIPSRRNSNQPQHF.

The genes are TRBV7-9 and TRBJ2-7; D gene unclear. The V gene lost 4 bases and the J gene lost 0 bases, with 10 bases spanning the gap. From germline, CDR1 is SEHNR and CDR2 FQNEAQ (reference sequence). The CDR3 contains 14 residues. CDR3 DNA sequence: TGTGCCAGCAGCTCGACAACTGGCTCCTACGAGCAGTACTTC. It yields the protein CASSSTTGSYEQYF.

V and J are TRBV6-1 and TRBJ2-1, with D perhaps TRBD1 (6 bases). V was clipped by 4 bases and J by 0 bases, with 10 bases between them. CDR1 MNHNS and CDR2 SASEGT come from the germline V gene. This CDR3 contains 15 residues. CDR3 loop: CASSVDRISYNEQFF. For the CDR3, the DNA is TGTGCCAGCAGTGTTGACAGGATCTCCTACAATGAGCAGTTCTTC.

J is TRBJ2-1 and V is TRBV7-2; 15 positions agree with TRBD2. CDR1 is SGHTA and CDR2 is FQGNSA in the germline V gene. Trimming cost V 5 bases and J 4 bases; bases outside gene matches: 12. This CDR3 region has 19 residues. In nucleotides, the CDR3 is TGTGCCAGCAGCCTTCCGGAGGGACTAGCGGGAGGTAGTTACAATGAGCAGTTCTTC. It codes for CASSLPEGLAGGSYNEQFF.

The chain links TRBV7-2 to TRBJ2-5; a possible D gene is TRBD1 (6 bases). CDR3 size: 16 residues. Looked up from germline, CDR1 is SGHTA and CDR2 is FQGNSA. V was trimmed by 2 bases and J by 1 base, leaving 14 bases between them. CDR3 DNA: TGTGCCAGCAGCTTAACTGGCCGACAGGTCCAAGAGACCCAGTACTTC. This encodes CASSLTGRQVQETQYF.

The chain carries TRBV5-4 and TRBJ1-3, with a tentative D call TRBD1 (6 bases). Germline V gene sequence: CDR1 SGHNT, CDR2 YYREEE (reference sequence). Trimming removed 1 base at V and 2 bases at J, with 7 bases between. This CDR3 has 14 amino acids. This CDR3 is CASSLSGAGNTIYF. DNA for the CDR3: TGTGCCAGCAGCTTGTCAGGGGCTGGAAACACCATATATTTT. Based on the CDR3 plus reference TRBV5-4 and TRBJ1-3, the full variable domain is ETGVTQSPTHLIKTRGQQVTLRCSSQSGHNTVSWYQQALGQGPQFIFQYYREEENGRGNFPPRFSGLQFPNYSSELNVNALELDDSALYLCASSLSGAGNTIYFGEGSWLTVV.

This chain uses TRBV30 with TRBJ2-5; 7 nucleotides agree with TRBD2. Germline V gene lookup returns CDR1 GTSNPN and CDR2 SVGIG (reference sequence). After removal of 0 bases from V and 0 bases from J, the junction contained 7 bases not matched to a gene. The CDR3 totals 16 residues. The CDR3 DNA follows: TGTGCCTGGAGTGTACGTCGAGCGGGGAACCAAGAGACCCAGTACTTC. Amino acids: CAWSVRRAGNQETQYF.

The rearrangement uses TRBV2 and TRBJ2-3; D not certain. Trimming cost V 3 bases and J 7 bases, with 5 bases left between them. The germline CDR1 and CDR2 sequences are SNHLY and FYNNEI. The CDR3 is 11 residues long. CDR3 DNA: TGTGCCAGCAGTGAGCGGAATACGCAGTATTTT. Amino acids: CASSERNTQYF.

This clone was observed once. The CDR3 DNA sequence: TGTGCCAGCAGCTCCCCAGGGGGCTTGGGGACAGATACGCAGTATTTT. It specifies CASSSPGGLGTDTQYF. The chain recombines TRBV13 with TRBJ2-3, with TRBD1 identical over 8 bases. This CDR3 has 16 residues. From germline, CDR1 is PRHDT and CDR2 FYEKMQ (reference sequence). Losses at the gene ends were 4 bases for V and 3 bases for J; bases not matched to a gene: 9.

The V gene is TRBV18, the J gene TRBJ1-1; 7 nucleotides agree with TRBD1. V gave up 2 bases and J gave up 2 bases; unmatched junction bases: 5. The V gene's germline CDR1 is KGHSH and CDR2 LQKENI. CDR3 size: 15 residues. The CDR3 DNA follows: TGTGCCAGCTCACCAACCGGGACAGCCAACACTGAAGCTTTCTTT. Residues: CASSPTGTANTEAFF. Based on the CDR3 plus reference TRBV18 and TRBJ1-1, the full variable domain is NAGVMQNPRHLVRRRGQEARLRCSPMKGHSHVYWYRQLPEEGLKFMVYLQKENIIDESGMPKERFSAEFPKEGPSILRIQQVVRGDSAAYFCASSPTGTANTEAFFGQGTRLTVV.

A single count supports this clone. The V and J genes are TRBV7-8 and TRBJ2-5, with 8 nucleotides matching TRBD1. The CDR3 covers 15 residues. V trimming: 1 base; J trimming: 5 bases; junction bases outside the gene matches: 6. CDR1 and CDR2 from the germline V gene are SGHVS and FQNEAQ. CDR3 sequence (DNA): TGTGCCAGCAGCTTAGATGGCAGGGGGCGCGAGACCCAGTACTTC. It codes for CASSLDGRGRETQYF.

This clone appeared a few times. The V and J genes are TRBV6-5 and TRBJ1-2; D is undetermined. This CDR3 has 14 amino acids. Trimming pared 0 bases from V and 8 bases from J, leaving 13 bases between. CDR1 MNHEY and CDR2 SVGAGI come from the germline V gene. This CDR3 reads CASSYSEALGGYTF. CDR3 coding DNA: TGTGCCAGCAGTTACTCGGAGGCGCTCGGAGGCTACACCTTC.

Written as DNA, the CDR3 is TGTGCCAGCAGTGTAACGGGGTGGTACGAGCAGTACTTC. As protein: CASSVTGWYEQYF. V usage is TRBV6-1 and J usage is TRBJ2-7; D may be TRBD2 (5 bases). This CDR3 is 13 amino acids long. Trimming stripped 4 bases from V and 4 bases from J, with 11 bases between. Germline V gives CDR1 MNHNS, CDR2 SASEGT.

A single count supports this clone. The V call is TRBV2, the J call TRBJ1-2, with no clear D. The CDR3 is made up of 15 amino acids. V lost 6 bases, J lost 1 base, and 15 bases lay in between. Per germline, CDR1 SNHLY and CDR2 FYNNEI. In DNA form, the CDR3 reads TGTGCCAGCAGGCCGGGAGGATGGGGTAACTATGGCTACACCTTC. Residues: CASRPGGWGNYGYTF.

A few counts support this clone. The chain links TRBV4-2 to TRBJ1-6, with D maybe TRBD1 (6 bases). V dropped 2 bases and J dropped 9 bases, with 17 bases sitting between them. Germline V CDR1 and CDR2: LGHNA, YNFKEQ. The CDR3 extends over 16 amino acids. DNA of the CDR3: TGTGCCAGCAGCCAATTACCAACGCTAGGGGGTTCACCCCTCCACTTT. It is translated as CASSQLPTLGGSPLHF.

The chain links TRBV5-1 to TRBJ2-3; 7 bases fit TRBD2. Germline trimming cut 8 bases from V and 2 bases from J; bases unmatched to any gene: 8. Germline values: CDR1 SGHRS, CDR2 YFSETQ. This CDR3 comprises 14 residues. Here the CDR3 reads CASKRGGYTDTQYF. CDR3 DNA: TGCGCCAGTAAGCGGGGAGGTTACACAGATACGCAGTATTTT.

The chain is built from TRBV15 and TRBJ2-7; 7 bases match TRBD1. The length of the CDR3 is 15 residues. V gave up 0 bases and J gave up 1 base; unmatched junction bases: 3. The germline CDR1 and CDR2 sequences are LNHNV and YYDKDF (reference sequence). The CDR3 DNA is TGTGCCACCAGCAGAGAAGGGACAGTTTCCTACGAGCAGTACTTC. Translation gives CATSREGTVSYEQYF.

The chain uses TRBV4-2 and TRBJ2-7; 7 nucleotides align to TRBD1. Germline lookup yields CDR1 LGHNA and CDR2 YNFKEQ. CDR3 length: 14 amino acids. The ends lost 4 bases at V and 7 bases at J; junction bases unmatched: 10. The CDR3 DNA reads TGTGCCAGCAGCCGGGAACAGGGGCAAGGGGAGCAGTACTTC. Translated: CASSREQGQGEQYF.

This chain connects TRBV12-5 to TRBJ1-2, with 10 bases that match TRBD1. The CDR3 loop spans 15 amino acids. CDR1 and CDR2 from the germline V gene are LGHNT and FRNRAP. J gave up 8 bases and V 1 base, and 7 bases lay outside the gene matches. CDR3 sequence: CASGLEGGTGEGYTF. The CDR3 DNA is TGTGCTAGTGGTTTGGAAGGAGGGACAGGGGAAGGCTACACCTTC.

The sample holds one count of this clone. CDR3 coding DNA: TGTGCCAGCAGTTCCTCCCGCGGGGCGAACACCGGGGAGCTGTTTTTT. Translated, it gives CASSSSRGANTGELFF. The V gene is TRBV6-5, the J gene TRBJ2-2; TRBD2 is a possible D gene (6 bases). The germline V gene has CDR1 MNHEY and CDR2 SVGAGI. Deletions cut 4 bases from V and 0 bases from J, with 12 bases between. This CDR3 has 16 residues.

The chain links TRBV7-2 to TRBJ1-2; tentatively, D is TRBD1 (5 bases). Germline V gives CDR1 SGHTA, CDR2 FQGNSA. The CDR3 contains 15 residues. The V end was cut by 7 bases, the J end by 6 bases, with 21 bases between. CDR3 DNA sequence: TGTGCCAGCAAAAAGGGCGGGGAGGGGTATCATGGCTACACCTTC. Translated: CASKKGGEGYHGYTF.